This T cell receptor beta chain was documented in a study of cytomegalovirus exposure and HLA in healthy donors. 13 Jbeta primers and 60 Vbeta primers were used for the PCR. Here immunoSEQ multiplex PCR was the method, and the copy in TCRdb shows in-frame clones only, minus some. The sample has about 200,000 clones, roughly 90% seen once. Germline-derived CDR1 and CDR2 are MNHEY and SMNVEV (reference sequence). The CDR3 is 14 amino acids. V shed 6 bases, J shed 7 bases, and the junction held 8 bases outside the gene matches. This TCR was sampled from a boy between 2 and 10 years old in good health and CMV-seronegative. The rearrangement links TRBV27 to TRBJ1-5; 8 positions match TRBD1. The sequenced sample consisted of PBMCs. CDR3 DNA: TGTGCCAGCAGCCCGGACAGGGCCGGACAGCCCCAGCATTTT. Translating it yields CASSPDRAGQPQHF.